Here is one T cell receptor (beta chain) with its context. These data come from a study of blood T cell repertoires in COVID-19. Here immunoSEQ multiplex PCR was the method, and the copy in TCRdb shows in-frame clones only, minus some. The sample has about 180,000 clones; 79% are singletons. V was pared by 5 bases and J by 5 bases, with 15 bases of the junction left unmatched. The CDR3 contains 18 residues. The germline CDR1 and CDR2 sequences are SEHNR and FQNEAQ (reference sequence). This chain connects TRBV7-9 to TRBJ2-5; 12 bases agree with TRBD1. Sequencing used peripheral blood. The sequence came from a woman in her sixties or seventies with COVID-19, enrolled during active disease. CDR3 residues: CASSHPGQGASNGETQYF. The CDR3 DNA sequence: TGTGCCAGCAGCCATCCGGGACAGGGGGCAAGTAACGGGGAGACCCAGTACTTC.